The clone carrying this T cell receptor beta chain has only a few counts. No antigen is known for it. The data belong to a study of beta chain features in type 1 diabetes. General observations from the study: Moderate yet significant TCRB CDR3 shortening was seen in Type 1 diabetes patients in all four CD4+ subsets.

Germline loops: CDR1 SGHNT, CDR2 YYREEE (reference sequence). The CDR3 has 15 residues. V gave up 2 bases and J gave up 2 bases, with 13 bases separating them. Sequenced material consisted of expressed TCRB transcripts (all of the isolated RNA was reverse transcribed). Some clones are missing from TCRdb's copy, which holds only in-frame ones; the method was immunoSEQ multiplex PCR. The profile shows 250,000 or so clones, about a fifth of them singletons. The sequence was obtained from a woman between 35 and 50 years old with type 1 diabetes. Specimen: naive CD4+ T cells from blood. The chain has TRBV5-4 and TRBJ2-5, with D perhaps matching TRBD2 (6 bases). The chain's CDR3 is CASSLGGILQETQYF. Here the CDR3 DNA reads TGTGCCAGCAGCTTAGGCGGGATACTACAAGAGACCCAGTACTTC.